This T cell receptor (beta chain) was identified during a study of CD8 T cells in ankylosing spondylitis. In its sample, this clonotype was seen a few times. Its target is unknown. V gave up 3 bases and J gave up 5 bases; unmatched junction bases: 5. Germline CDR1 is SGHRS and CDR2 is YFSETQ. This CDR3 has 14 residues. The study's findings and limits: What seemed typical of ankylosing spondylitis blood was a TCR beta motif built from about 8 highly homologous variants.

As the method for making TCR beta libraries, quantitative 5'-RACE with molecular barcodes was used. MiXCR was run by TCRdb on the 5' RACE reads, yielding one entry per CDR3 protein. The sample has around 770,000 distinct CDR3 sequences, around 20% seen once. The sequence came from a male donor with ankylosing spondylitis. The sample taken for sequencing was blood, either unsorted or a sorted T cell fraction (not recorded which). V usage is TRBV5-1 and J usage is TRBJ1-1; 9 nucleotides align to TRBD1. CDR3 in DNA: TGCGCCAGCAGCTACCAGGGACAGGGAACTGAAGCTTTCTTT. Translating gives CASSYQGQGTEAFF.